The 26 T cell receptor beta chains listed next were all sequenced from one sample in a study of cytomegalovirus exposure and HLA in healthy donors. PCR used 60 Vbeta primers and 13 Jbeta primers. Clones were read by immunoSEQ multiplex PCR, and TCRdb kept only the in-frame ones, dropping some. The sample comprises 200,000 to 250,000 clones, around 73% of which are singletons, and approximately 3% rests with the top ten. Source material: PBMCs. The receptors were sampled from a woman between 25 and 40 years old in good health and CMV-seronegative.

CDR3 nucleotide sequence: TGTGCCAGCAGCGTACCCAGGGGGCTAAACACCGGGGAGCTGTTTTTT. Protein: CASSVPRGLNTGELFF. This sequence joins TRBV9 and TRBJ2-2; 8 nucleotides align to TRBD1. The junction had 4 bases not matched to a gene; V was cut back by 1 base and J by 2 bases. The CDR3 length is 16 residues. Germline assignment: CDR1 SGDLS and CDR2 YYNGEE.

A word on this clone: This CDR3 is also generated by other DNA sequences in the sample. The V gene is TRBV15, the J gene TRBJ2-1; TRBD1 agrees at 10 bases. Looked up from germline, CDR1 is LNHNV and CDR2 is YYDKDF (reference sequence). After removal of 5 bases from V and 7 bases from J, the junction contained 5 bases not matched to a gene. This CDR3 comprises 14 residues. Written as DNA, the CDR3 is TGTGCCACCAGCCGGGACAGGGGCCGGAATGAGCAGTTCTTC. This encodes CATSRDRGRNEQFF.

The rearrangement uses TRBV18 and TRBJ1-4, with D possibly matching TRBD1 (6 bases). The CDR3 consists of 15 residues. Trimming shortened V by 0 bases and J by 8 bases, and 13 bases separated the two germline ends. Per the germline V gene, CDR1 is KGHSH and CDR2 is LQKENI. This CDR3 reads CASSPPVTGPEKLFF. CDR3 sequence (DNA): TGTGCCAGCTCACCACCAGTGACAGGACCCGAAAAACTGTTTTTT. The whole variable domain, remainder taken from reference TRBV18 and TRBJ1-4, is NAGVMQNPRHLVRRRGQEARLRCSPMKGHSHVYWYRQLPEEGLKFMVYLQKENIIDESGMPKERFSAEFPKEGPSILRIQQVVRGDSAAYFCASSPPVTGPEKLFFGSGTQLSVL.

The chain couples TRBV5-1 to TRBJ2-2; D gene uncertain. Trimming removed 0 bases from V and 6 bases from J, with 9 bases in between. CDR3 length equals 14 residues. Germline V CDR1 and CDR2: SGHRS, YFSETQ. CDR3 DNA: TGCGCCAGCAGCTTGGGTAGAACTCCCGGGGAGCTGTTTTTT. Amino acid sequence: CASSLGRTPGELFF. Supplemented by reference TRBV5-1 and TRBJ2-2, the full variable domain reads KAGVTQTPRYLIKTRGQQVTLSCSPISGHRSVSWYQQTPGQGLQFLFEYFSETQRNKGNFPGRFSGRQFSNSRSEMNVSTLELGDSALYLCASSLGRTPGELFFGEGSRLTVL.

There are a few counts of this clone. V is TRBV7-8 and J is TRBJ2-7, with unresolved D. Deletions cut 2 bases from V and 6 bases from J, with 11 bases between. The CDR3 extends over 13 amino acids. Germline V lookup: CDR1 SGHVS, CDR2 FQNEAQ. The CDR3: CASSLNQVSEQYF. The CDR3 DNA sequence: TGTGCCAGCAGCTTAAACCAGGTTTCCGAGCAGTACTTC.

The chain is built from TRBV28 and TRBJ1-2; weak D call: TRBD1 (5 bases). Germline-derived CDR1 and CDR2 are MDHEN and SYDVKM. The CDR3 has 17 amino acids. V dropped 5 bases and J dropped 0 bases, with 19 bases sitting between them. In nucleotides, the CDR3 is TGTGCCAGCAGTGCTCGAGGCCAATGGGGGGCTAACTATGGCTACACCTTC. It is translated as CASSARGQWGANYGYTF.

This clone was seen a handful of times. This chain connects TRBV21-1 to TRBJ1-3; the table names TRBD1, a call not compared with the DNA. TRBV21-1 constitutes a pseudogene. The CDR3 is 16 residues long. CDR3 sequence reads: CASPGRRTGGFPTIYF. The CDR3 DNA follows: TGTGCCAGCCCGGGAAGGAGGACAGGGGGCTTCCCGACCATATATTTT.

This chain links TRBV4-1 with TRBJ2-1; D is possibly TRBD2 (7 bases). The V and J ends lost 2 bases and 4 bases respectively, with 21 bases between them. The CDR3 is made up of 18 amino acids. CDR1 MGHRA and CDR2 YSYEKL come from the germline V gene. The CDR3 coding sequence is TGCGCCAGCAGCCAAATTGGGTTTGGCGGGGGCGGATACAATGAGCAGTTCTTC. This sequence encodes CASSQIGFGGGGYNEQFF.

A few counts support this clone. The gene calls are TRBV7-9 and TRBJ2-1; 9 positions match TRBD2. Unmatched junction bases numbered 7, after V lost 0 bases and J lost 10 bases. Per the germline V gene, CDR1 is SEHNR and CDR2 is FQNEAQ (reference sequence). This CDR3 contains 15 residues. CDR3 in amino acids: CASSLAALAGPEQFF. CDR3 sequence (DNA): TGTGCCAGCAGCTTAGCGGCACTAGCGGGCCCCGAGCAGTTCTTC. Full variable domain (rest looked up from reference TRBV7-9 and TRBJ2-1): DTGVSQNPRHKITKRGQNVTFRCDPISEHNRLYWYRQTLGQGPEFLTYFQNEAQLEKSRLLSDRFSAERPKGSFSTLEIQRTEQGDSAMYLCASSLAALAGPEQFFGPGTRLTVL.

The genes are TRBV30 and TRBJ2-5; TRBD2 is a possible D gene (6 bases). Germline V gene data show CDR1 as GTSNPN and CDR2 as SVGIG (reference sequence). The CDR3 spans 12 residues. Deletions cut 5 bases from V and 1 base from J, with 8 bases between. In DNA form, the CDR3 reads TGTGCCTGGGACGGGGGCCAAGAGACCCAGTACTTC. Its protein product is CAWDGGQETQYF.

Remarks on this clone: The sample has other DNA sequences that encode this CDR3 too. V is TRBV30 and J is TRBJ1-5; D ambiguous. The length of the CDR3 is 13 residues. Germline values: CDR1 GTSNPN, CDR2 SVGIG (reference sequence). The V end lost 0 bases, the J end lost 4 bases, and 7 bases lay between the germline ends. CDR3 DNA sequence: TGTGCCTGGAGTGTACGGGGAAATCAGCCCCAGCATTTT. It codes for CAWSVRGNQPQHF.

The V and J genes are TRBV19 and TRBJ1-3; D not resolved. V lost 7 bases to trimming and J lost 0 bases, with 7 bases between them. Germline V gives CDR1 LNHDA, CDR2 SQIVND (reference sequence). This CDR3 contains 13 residues. CDR3 coding DNA: TGTGCCAGTAAAAGAGCCTCTGGAAACACCATATATTTT. Translating gives CASKRASGNTIYF.

This rearrangement joins TRBV28 to TRBJ1-2; the match to TRBD1 covers 10 bases. CDR1 is MDHEN and CDR2 is SYDVKM in the germline V gene. The trim removed 6 bases at V and 2 bases at J, leaving 3 bases unmatched. The CDR3 length is 14 residues. CDR3 residues: CASRRTGGNYGYTF. For the CDR3, the DNA is TGTGCCAGCAGAAGGACAGGGGGAAACTATGGCTACACCTTC.

This chain joins TRBV19 and TRBJ1-5; a weak D match, TRBD1 (5 bases). The V end was cut by 2 bases, the J end by 2 bases, with 16 bases between. From germline, CDR1 is LNHDA and CDR2 SQIVND (reference sequence). This CDR3 has 17 amino acids. The CDR3 nucleotides are TGTGCCAGTAGTATAAGGGCCAGGGAGGGCGGCAATCAGCCCCAGCATTTT. It specifies CASSIRAREGGNQPQHF.

This clone appeared once. The J gene is TRBJ2-7, the V gene TRBV28, with D hard to call. The CDR3 is made up of 13 amino acids. V was cut by 2 bases and J by 2 bases, with 7 bases left in between. Germline V gene lookup returns CDR1 MDHEN and CDR2 SYDVKM. CDR3 region: CASSLKRPYEQYF. For the CDR3, the DNA is TGTGCCAGCAGTTTAAAGAGGCCCTACGAGCAGTACTTC.

V and J are TRBV7-9 and TRBJ1-2; D remains unclear. V was pared by 5 bases and J by 4 bases, with 14 bases between. In germline, CDR1 is SEHNR, CDR2 FQNEAQ (reference sequence). This CDR3 region has 14 residues. CDR3 region: CASSPRLHLYGYTF. CDR3 nucleotide sequence: TGTGCCAGCAGCCCCAGACTACACCTCTATGGCTACACCTTC. The whole variable domain, remainder taken from reference TRBV7-9 and TRBJ1-2, is DTGVSQNPRHKITKRGQNVTFRCDPISEHNRLYWYRQTLGQGPEFLTYFQNEAQLEKSRLLSDRFSAERPKGSFSTLEIQRTEQGDSAMYLCASSPRLHLYGYTFGSGTRLTVV.

The CDR3 sequence: CASSRDRGNEQFF. CDR3 nucleotide sequence: TGTGCCAGCAGCAGGGACAGGGGCAATGAGCAGTTCTTC. This rearrangement joins TRBV9 to TRBJ2-1; 10 bases line up with TRBD1. CDR1 and CDR2 from the germline V gene are SGDLS and YYNGEE. This CDR3 comprises 13 residues. Unmatched junction bases numbered 1, after V lost 4 bases and J lost 6 bases.

V and J are TRBV7-9 and TRBJ1-6; TRBD1 agrees at 9 bases. From germline, CDR1 is SEHNR and CDR2 FQNEAQ (reference sequence). The V segment lost 5 bases and the J segment 7 bases; nucleotides outside the gene matches: 6. This CDR3 comprises 15 residues. The CDR3 DNA sequence: TGTGCCAGCAGCGAACAGGGGGCATCGAATTCACCCCTCCACTTT. This codes for CASSEQGASNSPLHF.

This rearrangement joins TRBV2 to TRBJ2-3; D remains unclear. V was clipped by 5 bases and J by 3 bases, with 3 bases between them. Germline loops: CDR1 SNHLY, CDR2 FYNNEI. The CDR3 length is 11 residues. The CDR3 spells CASSYTDTQYF. The CDR3 DNA follows: TGTGCCAGCAGTTATACAGATACGCAGTATTTT.

This clone was observed once. The chain recombines TRBV7-6 with TRBJ2-7; the match to TRBD2 covers 8 bases. This CDR3 is 16 amino acids long. The germline V gene encodes CDR1 SGHVS and CDR2 FNYEAQ. V shed 0 bases and J 3 bases; nucleotides not matched to a gene: 7. The CDR3 loop reads CASSLASSGSSYEQYF. CDR3 sequence (DNA): TGTGCCAGCAGCTTAGCGTCCAGCGGGAGTAGCTACGAGCAGTACTTC.

This chain connects TRBV19 to TRBJ2-1, with a tentative D call TRBD1 (5 bases). Germline V lookup: CDR1 LNHDA, CDR2 SQIVND (reference sequence). This CDR3 is built from 15 residues. Trimming pared 3 bases from V and 3 bases from J, leaving 12 bases between. The CDR3 sequence: CASSIRAANYNEQFF. CDR3 DNA sequence: TGTGCCAGTAGTATCAGGGCAGCGAACTACAATGAGCAGTTCTTC.

V and J are TRBV9 and TRBJ2-2, with 7 bases that match TRBD2. The ends lost 3 bases at V and 6 bases at J; junction bases unmatched: 8. The CDR3 runs to 15 residues. Germline assignment: CDR1 SGDLS and CDR2 YYNGEE. The DNA of the CDR3 is TGTGCCAGCAGCGAGGCCGGGGGGTCGGCCGGGGAGCTGTTTTTT. It encodes CASSEAGGSAGELFF.

V is TRBV11-1 and J is TRBJ2-3; 8 bases map to TRBD2. Germline CDR1 reads SGHAT; CDR2 reads FQDESV (reference sequence). This CDR3 is built from 17 residues. The V segment lost 5 bases and the J segment 7 bases; nucleotides outside the gene matches: 17. CDR3 DNA sequence: TGTGCCAGCAGCCTCCCCCTAGTGAGCGGGGGACGTTATACGCAGTATTTT. Amino acids: CASSLPLVSGGRYTQYF. Combining the CDR3 with reference TRBV11-1 and TRBJ2-3 gives the whole variable domain EAEVAQSPRYKITEKSQAVAFWCDPISGHATLYWYRQILGQGPELLVQFQDESVVDDSQLPKDRFSAERLKGVDSTLKIQPAELGDSAMYLCASSLPLVSGGRYTQYFGPGTRLTVL.

The chain has TRBV18 and TRBJ1-1; D remains ambiguous. V was pared by 6 bases and J by 6 bases, with 14 bases between. Looked up from germline, CDR1 is KGHSH and CDR2 is LQKENI. This CDR3 is built from 13 residues. As DNA, the CDR3 is TGTGCCAGCTCTATGTCGGTCAGCGCTGAAGCTTTCTTT. It is translated as CASSMSVSAEAFF.

The genes are TRBV6-1 and TRBJ2-3; 8 bases line up with TRBD1. CDR1 and CDR2 from the germline V gene are MNHNS and SASEGT. J gave up 2 bases and V 11 bases, and 9 bases lay outside the gene matches. The CDR3 extends over 14 amino acids. CDR3 DNA: TGTGCCTCGCCCCAGGGGGCTGTCACAGATACGCAGTATTTT. It codes for CASPQGAVTDTQYF.

This chain joins TRBV6-5 and TRBJ1-6; D remains ambiguous. This CDR3 is 15 amino acids long. Germline CDR1 MNHEY, CDR2 SVGAGI. Trimming shortened V by 0 bases and J by 6 bases, and 9 bases separated the two germline ends. The CDR3 DNA is TGTGCCAGCAGTTACTCGAATGGACTTAATTCACCCCTCCACTTT. It translates to CASSYSNGLNSPLHF.